The text below deals with one T cell receptor (beta chain). Its antigen is currently unknown. The CDR3 spans 15 residues. Germline assignment: CDR1 SEHNR and CDR2 FQNEAQ (reference sequence). V lost 5 bases to trimming and J lost 6 bases, with 19 bases between them. The source of the sample is a study of cytomegalovirus exposure and HLA in healthy donors. Whole-study results and caveats: Common viral pathogens seemed, in a later analysis, to connect with several of the most significant clusters.

Amplification used 60 Vbeta primers and 13 Jbeta primers. TCRdb's copy holds only in-frame clones and misses some; the assay was immunoSEQ multiplex PCR. The table shows approximately 140,000 clones, with around 78% occurring only once. Though probably carrying unrecorded immune exposures, donors were nominally healthy at sampling. V and J are TRBV7-9 and TRBJ1-2; D may be TRBD1 (5 bases). The sample was PBMCs. This TCR derives from a young woman in good health and CMV-seronegative. CDR3 coding DNA: TGTGCCAGCAGCCGAGGGGTGGCGTGGGAGGATGGCTACACCTTC. This codes for CASSRGVAWEDGYTF.